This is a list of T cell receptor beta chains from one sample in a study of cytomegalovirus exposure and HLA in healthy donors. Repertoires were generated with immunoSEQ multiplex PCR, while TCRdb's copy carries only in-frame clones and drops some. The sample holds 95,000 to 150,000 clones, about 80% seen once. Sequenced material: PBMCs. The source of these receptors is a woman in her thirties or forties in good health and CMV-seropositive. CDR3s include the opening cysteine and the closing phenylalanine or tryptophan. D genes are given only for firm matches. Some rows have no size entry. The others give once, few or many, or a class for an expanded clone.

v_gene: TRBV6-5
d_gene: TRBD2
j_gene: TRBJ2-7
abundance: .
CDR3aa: CASSSSGSVSEQYF
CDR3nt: TGTGCCAGCAGTTCTAGCGGGAGTGTCTCCGAGCAGTACTTC

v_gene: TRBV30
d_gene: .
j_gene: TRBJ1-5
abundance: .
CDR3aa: CAWSGSSRSNQPQHF
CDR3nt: TGTGCCTGGAGTGGAAGTTCCAGGAGCAATCAGCCCCAGCATTTT

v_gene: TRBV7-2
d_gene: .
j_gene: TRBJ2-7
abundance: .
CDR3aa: CASSFSLSEQYF
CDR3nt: TGTGCCAGCAGCTTCTCCCTTTCCGAGCAGTACTTC

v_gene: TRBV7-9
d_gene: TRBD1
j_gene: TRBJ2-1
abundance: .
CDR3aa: CASSLRTGGVYNEQFF
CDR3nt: TGTGCCAGCAGCCTAAGGACAGGGGGGGTTTACAATGAGCAGTTCTTC

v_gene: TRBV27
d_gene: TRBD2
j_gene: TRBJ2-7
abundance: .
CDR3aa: CASSLAPSGSHYEQYF
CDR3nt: TGTGCCAGCAGCCTAGCCCCTAGCGGGAGTCACTACGAGCAGTACTTC

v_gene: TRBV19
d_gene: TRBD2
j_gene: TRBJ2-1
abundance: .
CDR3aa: CASSDWTSGRVNEQFF
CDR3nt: TGTGCCAGTAGTGATTGGACTAGCGGGAGGGTGAATGAGCAGTTCTTC

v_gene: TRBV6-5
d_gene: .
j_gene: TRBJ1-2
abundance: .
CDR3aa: CASTRRGIFYGYTF
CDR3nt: TGTGCCAGCACGCGGCGGGGGATCTTCTATGGCTACACCTTC

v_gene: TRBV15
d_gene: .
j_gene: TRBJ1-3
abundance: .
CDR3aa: CATSRDRRAGNTIYF
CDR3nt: TGTGCCACCAGCAGAGATCGGAGGGCAGGAAACACCATATATTTT

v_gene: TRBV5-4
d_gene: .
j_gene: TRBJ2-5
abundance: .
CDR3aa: CASSLLRETQYF
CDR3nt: TGTGCCAGCAGCTTGCTTCGAGAGACCCAGTACTTC

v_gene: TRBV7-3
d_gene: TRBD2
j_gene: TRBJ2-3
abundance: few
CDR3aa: CASSLMGLATDTQYF
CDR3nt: TGTGCCAGCAGCTTAATGGGACTAGCGACAGATACGCAGTATTTT

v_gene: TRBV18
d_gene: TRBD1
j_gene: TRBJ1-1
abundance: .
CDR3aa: CASSPETGGRTEAFF
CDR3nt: TGTGCCAGCTCACCAGAGACAGGGGGTAGGACTGAAGCTTTCTTT

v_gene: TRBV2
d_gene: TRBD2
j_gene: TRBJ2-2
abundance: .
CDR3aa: CASKPSGRPGGTGELFF
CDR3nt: TGTGCCAGCAAACCTAGCGGGAGGCCAGGTGGGACCGGGGAGCTGTTTTTT

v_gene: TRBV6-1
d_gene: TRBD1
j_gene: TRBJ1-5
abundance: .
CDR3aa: CASSEDRISNQPQHF
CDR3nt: TGTGCCAGCAGTGAGGACAGGATTAGCAATCAGCCCCAGCATTTT

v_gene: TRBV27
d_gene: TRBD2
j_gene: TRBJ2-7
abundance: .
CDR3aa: CASSPSGLAGGSPYEQYF
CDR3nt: TGTGCCAGCAGTCCATCCGGACTAGCGGGAGGATCCCCCTACGAGCAGTACTTC

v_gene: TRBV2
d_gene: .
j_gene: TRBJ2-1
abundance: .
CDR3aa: CASSQRPRRLTYSEQFF
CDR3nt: TGTGCCAGCAGTCAAAGGCCCCGCAGGCTTACCTATAGTGAGCAGTTCTTC

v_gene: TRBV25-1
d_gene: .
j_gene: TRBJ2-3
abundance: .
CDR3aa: CASSDGRGIGTQYF
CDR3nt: TGTGCCAGCAGTGATGGCAGGGGAATAGGTACGCAGTATTTT

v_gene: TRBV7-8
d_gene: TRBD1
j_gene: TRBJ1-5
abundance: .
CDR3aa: CASSSIDRAQQPQHF
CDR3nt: TGTGCCAGCAGCTCTATAGACAGGGCGCAGCAGCCCCAGCATTTT

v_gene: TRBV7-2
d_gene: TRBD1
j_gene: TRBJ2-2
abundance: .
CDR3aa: CASSADRGRELFF
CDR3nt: TGTGCCAGCAGCGCTGACAGGGGGCGGGAGCTGTTTTTT

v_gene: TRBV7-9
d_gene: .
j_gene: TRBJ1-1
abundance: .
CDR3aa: CASSKPGNTEAFF
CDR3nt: TGTGCCAGCAGCAAGCCGGGGAACACTGAAGCTTTCTTT

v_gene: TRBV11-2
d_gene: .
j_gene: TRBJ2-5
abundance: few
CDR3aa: CASSWTDQETQYF
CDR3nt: TGTGCCAGCAGCTGGACAGATCAAGAGACCCAGTACTTC